The 2 T cell receptor beta chains below all came from one sample that was sequenced in a study of OX40 agonist ivuxolimab in advanced cancers. The protocol was immunoSEQ multiplex PCR, while the TCRdb copy is restricted to in-frame clones and leaves out a portion. This table holds 25,000 to 30,000 clones, around 82% found once. This material consisted of CD4+ or CD8+ T cells sorted from blood, taken in a trial of the OX40 agonist ivuxolimab. Every receptor here comes from an adult with an advanced solid tumor such as melanoma, head and neck, liver or kidney cancer.

This clone was recorded a few times. The chain uses TRBV7-5 and TRBJ1-6; no DNA check was done on the table's D call, TRBD1. TRBV7-5 has pseudogene status. The CDR3 runs 20 residues. The CDR3 sequence is CVRSSQGEVPAASYNSPLHF. The CDR3 DNA sequence: TGTGTCAGAAGCTCTCAGGGTGAAGTTCCTGCCGCCTCCTATAATTCACCCCTCCACTTT.

The chain carries TRBV2 and TRBJ1-1; no firm D call. V gave up 6 bases and J gave up 4 bases, with 9 bases separating them. The CDR3 covers 12 residues. From germline, CDR1 is SNHLY and CDR2 FYNNEI. CDR3 sequence reads: CASRSPATEAFF. The CDR3 region has the DNA TGTGCCAGCAGGTCCCCCGCCACTGAAGCTTTCTTT.